Below, 5 T cell receptor beta chains from the same sample are listed, as sequenced in a study of radiotherapy plus CTLA-4 blockade in lung cancer. TCRdb keeps only in-frame clones here, not all; method: immunoSEQ multiplex PCR. The repertoire has about 87,000 clones, about 88% of them found once; the top ten carry approximately 15%. The starting material was peripheral blood, obtained from a patient treated with radiotherapy plus ipilimumab. The receptor set was obtained from a human donor with non-small cell lung cancer that progressed on radiotherapy plus ipilimumab.

The chain joins TRBV7-8 to TRBJ2-5, with D uncertain. V gave up 6 bases and J gave up 1 base, with 3 bases separating them. The CDR3 covers 11 residues. Germline CDR1 and CDR2: SGHVS and FQNEAQ. The CDR3 reads CASRGQETQYF. CDR3 coding DNA: TGTGCCAGCAGGGGCCAAGAGACCCAGTACTTC.

The genes are TRBV14 and TRBJ2-2; D might be TRBD1 (5 bases). Germline V CDR1 and CDR2: SGHDN, FVKESK. V shed 5 bases and J shed 0 bases, with 10 bases lying between them. CDR3 size: 15 residues. The CDR3 nucleotides read TGTGCCAGCAGCAAGGGGTTTTCGAACACCGGGGAGCTGTTTTTT. Protein sequence: CASSKGFSNTGELFF. Full variable domain (remainder filled in from reference TRBV14 and TRBJ2-2): EAGVTQFPSHSVIEKGQTVTLRCDPISGHDNLYWYRRVMGKEIKFLLHFVKESKQDESGMPNNRFLAERTGGTYSTLKVQPAELEDSGVYFCASSKGFSNTGELFFGEGSRLTVL.

CDR3 sequence (DNA): TGTGCCAGCTCCTACAGGGGGCTTGGCAATCAGCCCCAGCATTTT. Translation: CASSYRGLGNQPQHF. The chain employs TRBV18 and TRBJ1-5, with 9 positions matching TRBD1. The CDR3 covers 15 residues. The V gene end was trimmed by 6 bases and the J gene end by 2 bases; junction bases not matched to a gene: 5. Germline V lookup: CDR1 KGHSH, CDR2 LQKENI.

The V gene is TRBV6-5, the J gene TRBJ1-6; perhaps TRBD1 as D (6 bases). The V gene lost 5 bases and the J gene lost 7 bases, with 12 bases spanning the gap. The CDR3 covers 14 residues. The germline gives CDR1 MNHEY, CDR2 SVGAGI. The DNA of the CDR3 is TGTGCCAGCAGTAGGGGGGGACAAAATTCACCCCTCCACTTT. Its translation is CASSRGGQNSPLHF.

The chain couples TRBV5-8 to TRBJ1-5; TRBD1 matches 9 bases. V lost 3 bases and J lost 6; bases outside the gene matches: 7. This CDR3 comprises 15 residues. Germline V gene data show CDR1 as SGHTS and CDR2 as YDEGEE. The CDR3 spells CASSSGQGWSQPQHF. The CDR3 DNA sequence: TGTGCCAGCAGCTCCGGACAGGGGTGGAGTCAGCCCCAGCATTTT.